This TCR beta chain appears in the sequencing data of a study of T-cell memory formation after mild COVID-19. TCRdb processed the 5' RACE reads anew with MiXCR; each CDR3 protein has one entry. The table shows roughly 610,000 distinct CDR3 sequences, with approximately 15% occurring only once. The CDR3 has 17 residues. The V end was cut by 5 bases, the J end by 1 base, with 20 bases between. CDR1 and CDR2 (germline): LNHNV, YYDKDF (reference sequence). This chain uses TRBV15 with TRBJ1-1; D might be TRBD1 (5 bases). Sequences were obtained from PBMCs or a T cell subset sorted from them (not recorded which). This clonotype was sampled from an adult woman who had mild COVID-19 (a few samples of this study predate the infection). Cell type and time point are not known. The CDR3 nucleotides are TGTGCCACCAGCGCAGAATGGGGCCAGGGTAGGAACACTGAAGCTTTCTTT. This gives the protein CATSAEWGQGRNTEAFF.